This T cell receptor beta chain was sequenced during a study of T cells expressing NK-cell markers. As concerns this clonotype: What it recognizes is unknown.

General study results and limits: The study found dominant NKG2C+ clonotypes at roughly 1.0-7.5% of CD8+ T cells in six donors.

For each CDR3 protein, TCRdb gives one entry from its re-call of the 5' RACE reads, without DNA. Seen in this sample are roughly 390,000 distinct CDR3 sequences; the ten most common clones hold over 4%. In germline, CDR1 is MGHRA, CDR2 YSYEKL. The CDR3 has 17 residues. The sequence came from a man aged 18 to 69 in good health. This sequence joins TRBV4-1 and TRBJ1-3; the D call of TRBD1 rests on TCRdb alone, since no DNA is present to check it. The sample comprised blood T cells: a sorted CD56 or NKG2C T cell subset, CD4+ or CD8+ T cells, or bulk PBMC T cells (not recorded which). CDR3 loop: CASSQDIQGGSGNTIYF.